This T cell receptor beta chain was sequenced in a study of blood T cell repertoires in COVID-19. Original processing methods: Estimated nucleated cell counts came from reference gene primer amplification. Some clones are missing from TCRdb's copy, which holds only in-frame ones; the method was immunoSEQ multiplex PCR. That table supplies the V and J calls and clone size; D and trimming were determined from the DNA. The data show under 170,000 clones, with 80% to 90% seen just once and 2.5% to 4% held by the top ten. This CDR3 comprises 16 residues. The V gene's germline CDR1 is MNHEY and CDR2 SVGEGT. V shed 4 bases, J shed 5 bases, and the junction held 11 bases outside the gene matches.

The rearrangement links TRBV6-2 or TRBV6-3 to TRBJ2-5; 9 nucleotides align to TRBD1. The receptor comes from a man between 65 and 80 years old with acute or convalescent COVID-19. The sequenced sample consisted of peripheral blood. CDR3 protein: CASSSLDRGPRETQYF. CDR3 in DNA: TGTGCCAGCAGTTCCTTGGACAGGGGCCCTCGGGAGACCCAGTACTTC.